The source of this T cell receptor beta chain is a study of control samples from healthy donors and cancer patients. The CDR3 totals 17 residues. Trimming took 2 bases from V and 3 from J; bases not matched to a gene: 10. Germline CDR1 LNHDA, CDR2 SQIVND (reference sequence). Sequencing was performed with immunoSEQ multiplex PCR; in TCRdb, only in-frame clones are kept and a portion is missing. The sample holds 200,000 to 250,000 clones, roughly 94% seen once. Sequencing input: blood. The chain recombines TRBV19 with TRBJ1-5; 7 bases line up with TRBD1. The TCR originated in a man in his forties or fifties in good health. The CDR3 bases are TGTGCCAGTAGTATACGGACTGGGACAGCCCTCAATCAGCCCCAGCATTTT. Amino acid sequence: CASSIRTGTALNQPQHF.